This is a list of T cell receptor beta chains from one sample in a study of CD8+ T cells in alopecia areata. Measured with immunoSEQ multiplex PCR; TCRdb has only the in-frame clones, and not every one. The sample holds 7,000 or so clones, under 70% seen once. Material: skin, obtained at week 4, from a patient treated with tofacitinib. Receptor source: a human donor with alopecia areata. Each CDR3 is given with its conserved first and last residue. Each record gives: D gene, clone size, V gene, J gene, CDR3 DNA, CDR3 protein. D genes are given only for firm matches. For some rows the clone size is stated as once, few or many, or as a class when expanded; others skip it.

D gene: TRBD1; clone size: NA; V gene: TRBV25-1; J gene: TRBJ1-6; CDR3 DNA: TGTGCCAGCAGTCGCCGGGACAGAGATAATTCACCCCTCCACTTT; CDR3 protein: CASSRRDRDNSPLHF
D gene: NA; clone size: NA; V gene: TRBV5-1; J gene: TRBJ2-1; CDR3 DNA: TGCGCCAGCAGCTTGGTGTGGAGGGAACGACTACCCTACAATGAGCAGTTCTTC; CDR3 protein: CASSLVWRERLPYNEQFF
D gene: NA; clone size: NA; V gene: TRBV28; J gene: TRBJ2-5; CDR3 DNA: TGTGCCAGCAGACGGGACGGCCACCAAGAGACCCAGTACTTC; CDR3 protein: CASRRDGHQETQYF
D gene: TRBD2; clone size: NA; V gene: TRBV6-5; J gene: TRBJ2-5; CDR3 DNA: TGTGCCAGCAGTTACCGGGGGGGTGATCAAGAGACCCAGTACTTC; CDR3 protein: CASSYRGGDQETQYF
D gene: TRBD1; clone size: NA; V gene: TRBV13; J gene: TRBJ2-3; CDR3 DNA: TGTGCCAGCAGCTACAACGAGGGGGCCAGGGTTTGGTTGGCAGATACGCAGTATTTT; CDR3 protein: CASSYNEGARVWLADTQYF
D gene: NA; clone size: few; V gene: TRBV10-3; J gene: TRBJ2-7; CDR3 DNA: TGTGCCACCAGGACTGGCTCCTACGAGCAGTACTTC; CDR3 protein: CATRTGSYEQYF
D gene: NA; clone size: NA; V gene: TRBV7-8; J gene: TRBJ1-5; CDR3 DNA: TGTGCCAGCAGCTCCCCCGGGGAGGGCCAGCCCCAGCATTTT; CDR3 protein: CASSSPGEGQPQHF
D gene: NA; clone size: NA; V gene: TRBV10-3; J gene: TRBJ2-1; CDR3 DNA: TGTGCCATCAGTGAGTCCCAGCTCCCCAATGAGCAGTTCTTC; CDR3 protein: CAISESQLPNEQFF
D gene: NA; clone size: NA; V gene: TRBV28; J gene: TRBJ2-1; CDR3 DNA: TGTGCCAGCAGTTTTACGGTCCCGGTGCGAGACTCCTCCTACAATGAGCAGTTCTTC; CDR3 protein: CASSFTVPVRDSSYNEQFF
D gene: TRBD1; clone size: NA; V gene: TRBV9; J gene: TRBJ2-1; CDR3 DNA: TGTGCCAGCAGCGGCCGGGACAGGGGGCTGGGTGAGCAGTTCTTC; CDR3 protein: CASSGRDRGLGEQFF
D gene: NA; clone size: medium-sized; V gene: TRBV28; J gene: TRBJ2-5; CDR3 DNA: TGTGCCAGCAGTTCCGACTCTCGAGGGATCCAAGAGACCCAGTACTTC; CDR3 protein: CASSSDSRGIQETQYF
D gene: NA; clone size: NA; V gene: TRBV29-1; J gene: TRBJ2-2; CDR3 DNA: TGCAGCGTGGAAGATCCAATTGAGGGGGGGAACACCGGGGAGCTGTTTTTT; CDR3 protein: CSVEDPIEGGNTGELFF
D gene: TRBD2; clone size: NA; V gene: TRBV10-2; J gene: TRBJ2-4; CDR3 DNA: TGCGCCACCAAAGGGACTAGCGGGGCGAGGGCCAAAAACATTCAGTACTTC; CDR3 protein: CATKGTSGARAKNIQYF
D gene: NA; clone size: NA; V gene: TRBV5-6; J gene: TRBJ2-7; CDR3 DNA: TGTGCCAGCAGCTGGGACTTTGACGAGCAGTACTTC; CDR3 protein: CASSWDFDEQYF
D gene: NA; clone size: NA; V gene: TRBV7-6; J gene: TRBJ2-1; CDR3 DNA: TGTGCCAGCAGTCGACTACTAGTATCCTCCTACAATGAGCAGTTCTTC; CDR3 protein: CASSRLLVSSYNEQFF
D gene: TRBD2; clone size: NA; V gene: TRBV29-1; J gene: TRBJ2-1; CDR3 DNA: TGCAGCGCATCTAGCGGGATCTCCTACAATGAGCAGTTCTTC; CDR3 protein: CSASSGISYNEQFF
D gene: NA; clone size: NA; V gene: TRBV27; J gene: TRBJ2-1; CDR3 DNA: TGTGCCAGCAGCTTCGGCCGCAATGAGCAGTTCTTC; CDR3 protein: CASSFGRNEQFF
D gene: NA; clone size: once; V gene: TRBV5-2; J gene: TRBJ1-2; CDR3 DNA: TGTGCCAGCAACCGGCTAGTACGAAAGACCTATGGCTACACCTTC; CDR3 protein: CASNRLVRKTYGYTF
D gene: NA; clone size: few; V gene: TRBV7-7; J gene: TRBJ2-5; CDR3 DNA: TGTGCCAGCAGCTTAGGAACAGGGTCGGAGACCCAGTACTTC; CDR3 protein: CASSLGTGSETQYF
D gene: NA; clone size: once; V gene: TRBV7-8; J gene: TRBJ2-1; CDR3 DNA: TGTGCCAGCAGGTTTACTAGCTACAATGAGCAGTTCTTC; CDR3 protein: CASRFTSYNEQFF
D gene: NA; clone size: few; V gene: TRBV11-2; J gene: TRBJ2-7; CDR3 DNA: TGTGCCAGCAGCTTAGACAGGGAGGATGAGCAGTACTTC; CDR3 protein: CASSLDREDEQYF
D gene: NA; clone size: once; V gene: TRBV12-5; J gene: TRBJ2-3; CDR3 DNA: TGTGCTAGTGGTTTGGTTGCCGGGGGGCCTGCAGATACGCAGTATTTT; CDR3 protein: CASGLVAGGPADTQYF
D gene: NA; clone size: NA; V gene: TRBV5-1; J gene: TRBJ2-3; CDR3 DNA: TGCGCCAGCAGCTTAGGGAGTGTCAGCACAGATACGCAGTATTTT; CDR3 protein: CASSLGSVSTDTQYF
D gene: TRBD2; clone size: NA; V gene: TRBV23-1; J gene: TRBJ2-5; CDR3 DNA: TGCGCCAGCGGGGGGATAAAGCGGGACGGACAAGAGACCCAGTACTTC; CDR3 protein: CASGGIKRDGQETQYF
D gene: TRBD1; clone size: NA; V gene: TRBV5-4; J gene: TRBJ1-4; CDR3 DNA: TGTGCCAGCAGCTTGGTGGCAGGGGGAGGAACTAATGAAAAACTGTTTTTT; CDR3 protein: CASSLVAGGGTNEKLFF